This T cell receptor beta chain was sequenced during a study of early T cells in non-severe SARS-CoV-2 infection. Study information: From unsorted whole blood, bulk RNA was sequenced, and the chains remained unpaired.

Individually, cDNA molecules had unique molecular identifiers attached to them. TCRdb ran MiXCR on the 5' RACE reads and lists one entry per CDR3 protein. The profile shows some 38,000 distinct CDR3 sequences, roughly 5.4% of them singletons. V shed 5 bases and J 5 bases; nucleotides not matched to a gene: 6. The CDR3 sequence is 14 residues long. In germline, CDR1 is LNHDA, CDR2 SQIVND (reference sequence). Study-wide results and limits: Matches to VDJdb favored anti-spike CD8 responses and missed private and CD4 specificities.

This clonotype was counted ten times or more. Its antigen is currently unknown. The chain has TRBV19 and TRBJ2-3, with 8 nucleotides matching TRBD1. This receptor was identified in an adult who was a healthcare worker with PCR-confirmed SARS-CoV-2 infection or an uninfected control (not recorded which). What was sequenced was whole blood. The CDR3 DNA sequence: TGTGCCAGTAGTGGGGCAGGGGGCGAAGATACGCAGTATTTT. Protein product: CASSGAGGEDTQYF.